This TCR beta chain came from a study of T cells in Graves' hyperthyroidism and ophthalmopathy. The study, taken as a whole, reports: It was a median around seven months before onset that the model predicted ophthalmopathy. Most clonotypes expanded in the thyroid (above 0.001) were also present in blood.

RNA transcripts served as the template for amplifying TCR beta CDR3 regions. First-round RT-PCR targeting the TCR CDR3 was performed with the HTBI primer set. TCRdb passed the multiplex PCR reads through MiXCR, listing each CDR3 protein once. The repertoire holds about 840,000 distinct CDR3 sequences, with 38% as singletons. Hyperthyroidism was newly diagnosed in patients aged 18 to 65 (duration under 2 months). This clonotype has a count of ten or more. Its antigen remains unknown. At one end the junction does not follow the germline gene, possibly because of a read error. Sequenced material: blood. This receptor was taken from a man between 18 and 35 years old with Graves' hyperthyroidism.

CDR3 residues: CASSPSRGETQYF. The CDR3 nucleotides read TGTGCTAGCAGCCCCTCGCGGGGAGAGACCCAGTACTTC. The chain links TRBV7-7 to TRBJ2-5; D might be TRBD2 (6 bases). CDR1 and CDR2 from the germline V gene are SSHAT and FNYEAQ (reference sequence). The CDR3 spans 13 residues.